This is a list of T cell receptor beta chains from one sample in a study of metastatic and nonmetastatic thyroid tumors. TCRdb re-analyzed the PCR reads through MiXCR. The sample lists around 38,000 clones, roughly 26% occurring once. The material sequenced was blood. Receptors were obtained from a female donor with papillary thyroid cancer or a benign thyroid nodule (not recorded which). Some clones in this sample may be carry-over from other donors' samples. Both conserved end residues are trimmed from each CDR3.

CDR3 length: 15
V gene: TRBV5-1
CDR3 protein: ASSQGTVQAVNEKLF

CDR3 length: 13
V gene: TRBV6-2/TRBV6-3
CDR3 protein: ASSYSEVWGSPLH

CDR3 length: 16
V gene: TRBV7-8
CDR3 protein: ASSYSGLDFSGANVLT

CDR3 length: 14
V gene: TRBV5-1
CDR3 protein: ASSLYRRENTGELF

CDR3 length: 10
V gene: TRBV28
CDR3 protein: ASSFVYTEAF

CDR3 length: 14
V gene: TRBV6-1
CDR3 protein: ASRKGRVSGANVLT

CDR3 length: 13
V gene: TRBV5-6
CDR3 protein: ASSSDTELNSPLH

CDR3 length: 11
V gene: TRBV19
CDR3 protein: ASSRGENTEAF

CDR3 length: 14
V gene: TRBV30
CDR3 protein: VWSVVLGTLKETQY

CDR3 length: 13
V gene: TRBV6-1
CDR3 protein: ASSADHSSGNTIY

CDR3 length: 10
V gene: TRBV3-1
CDR3 protein: ASSQEYGTLH

CDR3 length: 11
V gene: TRBV12-3/TRBV12-4
CDR3 protein: ASSEQGTYEQY

CDR3 length: 11
V gene: TRBV30
CDR3 protein: AWSKGGNGGYT

CDR3 length: 12
V gene: TRBV12-3/TRBV12-4
CDR3 protein: ASSLWRENNEQF

CDR3 length: 13
V gene: TRBV7-3
CDR3 protein: ASSSLGGSYNEQF

CDR3 length: 13
V gene: TRBV6-6
CDR3 protein: ASSYPADSNQPQH

CDR3 length: 13
V gene: TRBV4-1
CDR3 protein: ASSQAPGQSYEQY

CDR3 length: 11
V gene: TRBV6-1
CDR3 protein: ASTHGGYHEQF

CDR3 length: 9
V gene: TRBV27
CDR3 protein: ASTGGDEQY

CDR3 length: 14
V gene: TRBV7-9
CDR3 protein: ASSLTGDSSYNEQF

CDR3 length: 15
V gene: TRBV9
CDR3 protein: ASSPRRTSGGPDTQY

CDR3 length: 12
V gene: TRBV6-1
CDR3 protein: ASSEGQGVYEQY

CDR3 length: 11
V gene: TRBV19
CDR3 protein: ASRGVTGQPQH

CDR3 length: 13
V gene: TRBV6-5
CDR3 protein: ASSYSSGFGNTIY

CDR3 length: 13
V gene: TRBV20-1
CDR3 protein: SASGRVGSTDTQY

CDR3 length: 13
V gene: TRBV7-8
CDR3 protein: ASSFAGGPANEQF

CDR3 length: 12
V gene: TRBV20-1
CDR3 protein: SAICTSWSQEQY

CDR3 length: 10
V gene: TRBV2
CDR3 protein: ASSEARDTQY

CDR3 length: 13
V gene: TRBV7-2
CDR3 protein: ASSLGLAALDTQY